Presented here are 13 T cell receptor beta chains from one specimen sequenced in a study of identical twins. TCRdb fed the 5' RACE reads into MiXCR, producing one record per CDR3 protein. The data show 500,000 to 700,000 distinct CDR3 sequences, with about 7% seen just once and less than 2% held by the top ten. Another study also made use of these data, one on yellow fever vaccine responses in identical twins.

The sample consisted of PBMCs. All receptors come from a woman aged 18-29 years in good health.

This clonotype was seen only a few times. The chain recombines TRBV29-1 with TRBJ2-3, with D hard to call. V was cut by 4 bases and J by 1 base, with 6 bases left in between. The CDR3 covers 12 residues. Germline CDR1 SQVTM, CDR2 ANQGSEA. CDR3 DNA: TGCAGCGTTGCGGCCGGCACAGATACGCAGTATTTT. This sequence encodes CSVAAGTDTQYF.

The chain carries TRBV15 and TRBJ2-1; D uncertain. Germline CDR1 is LNHNV and CDR2 is YYDKDF (reference sequence). This CDR3 has 15 residues. The V end lost 2 bases, the J end lost 0 bases, and 8 bases lay between the germline ends. CDR3 nucleotide sequence: TGTGCCACCAGCAGAACAGCGAGCTCCTACAATGAGCAGTTCTTC. Its protein is CATSRTASSYNEQFF.

In this sample, this clonotype turned up once. The chain joins TRBV12-3 or TRBV12-4 to TRBJ1-5; D is undetermined. The V gene lost 4 bases and the J gene lost 5 bases, with 0 bases spanning the gap. This CDR3 comprises 10 residues. As DNA, the CDR3 is TGTGCCAGCAGTTATCAGCCCCAGCATTTT. Its translation: CASSYQPQHF.

The gene calls are TRBV7-6 and TRBJ1-4; possible D gene TRBD1, 5 bases. Trimming took 3 bases from V and 0 from J, leaving 11 bases between them. The CDR3 runs to 16 residues. Germline V gives CDR1 SGHVS, CDR2 FNYEAQ. The CDR3 reads CASSFGTVATNEKLFF. CDR3 in DNA: TGTGCCAGCAGCTTTGGGACCGTTGCAACTAATGAAAAACTGTTTTTT. The variable domain in full, with the rest retrieved from reference TRBV7-6 and TRBJ1-4, is GAGVSQSPRYKVTKRGQDVALRCDPISGHVSLYWYRQALGQGPEFLTYFNYEAQQDKSGLPNDRFSAERPEGSISTLTIQRTEQRDSAMYRCASSFGTVATNEKLFFGSGTQLSVL.

This clonotype was seen at least ten times. CDR3 amino acids: CASSTGQYEQYF. CDR3 in DNA: TGCGCCAGCAGCACCGGACAGTACGAGCAGTACTTC. This chain links TRBV5-1 with TRBJ2-7; TRBD1 is a possible D gene (6 bases). V lost 4 bases and J lost 4, with 9 bases in between. The CDR3 is 12 amino acids. Looked up from germline, CDR1 is SGHRS and CDR2 is YFSETQ.

This clonotype has at least ten counts. The chain couples TRBV4-2 to TRBJ2-1, with 11 positions matching TRBD2. CDR1 is LGHNA, CDR2 YNFKEQ, per germline. The CDR3 totals 18 residues. The trim removed 2 bases at V and 0 bases at J, leaving 6 bases unmatched. The CDR3 DNA sequence: TGTGCCAGCAGCCAATTGCCGGGACTAGCGGACTCCTACAATGAGCAGTTCTTC. Its translation: CASSQLPGLADSYNEQFF.

The chain couples TRBV10-2 to TRBJ1-3; tentative D call: TRBD1 (5 bases). The germline V gene encodes CDR1 WSHSY and CDR2 SAAADI. The CDR3 spans 13 residues. The ends were cut back, 8 bases at V and 8 bases at J, with 16 bases in the middle. CDR3 in amino acids: CASRGRSVDTIYF. The DNA for the CDR3 is TGCGCCAGCCGGGGGAGGAGCGTGGACACCATATATTTT.

This clonotype was recorded many times. The chain is built from TRBV12-3 or TRBV12-4 and TRBJ2-7; 12 bases are a match to TRBD1. V shed 5 bases and J 2 bases; nucleotides not matched to a gene: 4. CDR3 length equals 15 residues. CDR3 coding DNA: TGTGCCAGCAGTCACCGGGACAGGGGGCCCTACGAGCAGTACTTC. Translation: CASSHRDRGPYEQYF.

J is TRBJ2-1 and V is TRBV5-1; D is possibly TRBD1 (6 bases). Deletions cut 0 bases from V and 12 bases from J, with 13 bases between. This CDR3 has 13 residues. Germline loops: CDR1 SGHRS, CDR2 YFSETQ. In DNA form, the CDR3 reads TGCGCCAGCAGCTTGGGAGACAGGCGGGCGCAGTTCTTC. This translates into CASSLGDRRAQFF.

The rearrangement links TRBV11-2 to TRBJ2-5; D may be TRBD1 (5 bases). Germline values: CDR1 SGHAT, CDR2 FQNNGV. This CDR3 region has 17 residues. V was cut by 5 bases and J by 5 bases, with 24 bases left in between. DNA of the CDR3: TGTGCCAGCAGCATCCCCCTTGGGGCCCTCGGTAGGGAGACCCAGTACTTC. This gives the protein CASSIPLGALGRETQYF.

The CDR3 bases are TGTGCCAGCAGTTTCTTTTCTCGGTGGAACAATGAGCAGTTCTTC. Its translation is CASSFFSRWNNEQFF. This chain joins TRBV27 and TRBJ2-1; D unclear. V dropped 3 bases and J dropped 5 bases, with 14 bases sitting between them. CDR1 and CDR2 from the germline V gene are MNHEY and SMNVEV (reference sequence). This CDR3 contains 15 residues.

This clonotype turned up a few times. The V and J genes are TRBV5-1 and TRBJ2-5; TRBD2 matches at 11 bases. The CDR3 has 18 residues. Losses at the gene ends were 4 bases for V and 5 bases for J; bases not matched to a gene: 16. The germline V gene has CDR1 SGHRS and CDR2 YFSETQ. CDR3 loop: CASSPGGLAGGLLETQYF. The DNA of the CDR3 is TGCGCCAGCAGCCCAGGCGGTTTAGCGGGGGGGCTATTGGAGACCCAGTACTTC.

The CDR3 loop reads CSAGPTATLNEQFF. The DNA for the CDR3 is TGCAGTGCTGGGCCGACAGCTACTCTCAATGAGCAGTTCTTC. The chain couples TRBV20-1 to TRBJ2-1; D is possibly TRBD1 (5 bases). V lost 5 bases to trimming and J lost 6 bases, with 17 bases between them. Germline V CDR1 and CDR2: DFQATT, SNEGSKA (reference sequence). The CDR3 contains 14 residues.